Sequencing of this TCR beta chain was carried out in a study of cytomegalovirus exposure and HLA in healthy donors. Donors came from a validation cohort of some 130 subjects, distinct from the first 666-subject cohort. Study-level results: A few chains tied to CMV proved CMV antigen-specific in vitro.

Per germline, CDR1 MNHEY and CDR2 SMNVEV (reference sequence). Trimming stripped 6 bases from V and 9 bases from J, with 9 bases between. This CDR3 is built from 11 residues. TCRdb keeps only in-frame clones here, not all; method: immunoSEQ multiplex PCR. Here the sample spans about 130,000 clones, approximately 90% being singletons. About this clone: What it binds is unknown.

Input material: PBMCs. The clonotype was recovered from a woman aged 25 to 45 in good health and CMV-seropositive. V is TRBV27 and J is TRBJ2-1; D is unclear. CDR3 in DNA: TGTGCCAGCAGGTTGTATAGTGAGCAGTTCTTC. Its translation is CASRLYSEQFF.